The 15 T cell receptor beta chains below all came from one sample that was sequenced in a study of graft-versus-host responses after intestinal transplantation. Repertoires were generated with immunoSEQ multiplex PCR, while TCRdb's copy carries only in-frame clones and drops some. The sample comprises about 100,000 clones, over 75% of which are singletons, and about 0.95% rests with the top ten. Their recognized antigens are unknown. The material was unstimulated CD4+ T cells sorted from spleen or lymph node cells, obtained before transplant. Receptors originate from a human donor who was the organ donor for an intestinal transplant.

CDR3 loop: CASSLFLAGGEETQYF. The CDR3 DNA reads TGTGCCAGCAGTTTGTTCCTAGCGGGGGGTGAAGAGACCCAGTACTTC. The chain employs TRBV28 and TRBJ2-5, with 11 bases fitting TRBD2. J was trimmed by 3 bases and V by 3 bases; bases with no gene match: 6. Per the germline V gene, CDR1 is MDHEN and CDR2 is SYDVKM. This CDR3 is built from 16 residues. The variable domain in full, completed from reference TRBV28 and TRBJ2-5, reads DVKVTQSSRYLVKRTGEKVFLECVQDMDHENMFWYRQDPGLGLRLIYFSYDVKMKEKGDIPEGYSVSREKKERFSLILESASTNQTSMYLCASSLFLAGGEETQYFGPGTRLLVL.

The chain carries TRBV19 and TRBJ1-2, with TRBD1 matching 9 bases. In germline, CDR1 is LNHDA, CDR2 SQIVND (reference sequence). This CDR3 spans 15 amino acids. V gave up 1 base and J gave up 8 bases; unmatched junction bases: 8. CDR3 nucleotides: TGTGCCAGTAGTATAGCGTCCGGGACAGGGCACGGCTACACCTTC. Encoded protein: CASSIASGTGHGYTF.

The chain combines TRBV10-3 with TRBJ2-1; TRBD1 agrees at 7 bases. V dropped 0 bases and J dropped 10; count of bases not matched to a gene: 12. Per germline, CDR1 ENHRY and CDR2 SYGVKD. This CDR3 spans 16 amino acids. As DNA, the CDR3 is TGTGCCATCAGTGAGTCGAGACAGGGTTATGCAGGGGAGCAGTTCTTC. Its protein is CAISESRQGYAGEQFF.

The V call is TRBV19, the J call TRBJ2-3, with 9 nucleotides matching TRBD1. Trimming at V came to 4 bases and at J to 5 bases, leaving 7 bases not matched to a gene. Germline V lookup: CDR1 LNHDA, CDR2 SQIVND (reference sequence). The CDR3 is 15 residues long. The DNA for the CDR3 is TGTGCCAGTAGTAGTAAAGGGACAGGGAGAGATACGCAGTATTTT. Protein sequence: CASSSKGTGRDTQYF.

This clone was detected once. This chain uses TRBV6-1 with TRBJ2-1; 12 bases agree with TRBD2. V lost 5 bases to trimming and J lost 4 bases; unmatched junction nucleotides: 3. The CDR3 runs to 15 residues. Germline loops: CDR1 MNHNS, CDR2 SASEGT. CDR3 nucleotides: TGTGCCAGCAGTCCCCTAGCGGGGGGGTACAATGAGCAGTTCTTC. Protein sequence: CASSPLAGGYNEQFF.

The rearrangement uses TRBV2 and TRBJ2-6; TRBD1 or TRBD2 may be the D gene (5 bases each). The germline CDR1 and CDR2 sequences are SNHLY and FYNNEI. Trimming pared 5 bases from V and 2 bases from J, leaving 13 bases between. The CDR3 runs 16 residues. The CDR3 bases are TGTGCCAGCAGTCAATATCTGGGGGCTGGGGCCAACGTCCTGACTTTC. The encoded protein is CASSQYLGAGANVLTF.

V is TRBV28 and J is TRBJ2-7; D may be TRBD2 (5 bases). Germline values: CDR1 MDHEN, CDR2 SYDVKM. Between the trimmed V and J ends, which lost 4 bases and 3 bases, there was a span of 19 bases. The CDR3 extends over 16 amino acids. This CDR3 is CASSSSADGLGYEQYF. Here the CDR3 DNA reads TGTGCCAGCAGTTCTTCAGCGGACGGTTTAGGCTACGAGCAGTACTTC.

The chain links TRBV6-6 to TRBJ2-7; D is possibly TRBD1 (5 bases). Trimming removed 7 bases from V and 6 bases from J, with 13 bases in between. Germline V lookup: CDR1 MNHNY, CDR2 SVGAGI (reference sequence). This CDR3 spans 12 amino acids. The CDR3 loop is CASTNPGIEQYF. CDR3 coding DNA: TGTGCCAGCACCAACCCAGGGATCGAGCAGTACTTC.

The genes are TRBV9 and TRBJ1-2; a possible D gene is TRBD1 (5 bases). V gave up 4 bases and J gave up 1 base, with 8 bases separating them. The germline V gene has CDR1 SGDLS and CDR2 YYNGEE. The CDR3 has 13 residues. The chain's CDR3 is CASSSQVNYGYTF. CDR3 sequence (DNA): TGTGCCAGCAGCTCACAGGTTAACTATGGCTACACCTTC.

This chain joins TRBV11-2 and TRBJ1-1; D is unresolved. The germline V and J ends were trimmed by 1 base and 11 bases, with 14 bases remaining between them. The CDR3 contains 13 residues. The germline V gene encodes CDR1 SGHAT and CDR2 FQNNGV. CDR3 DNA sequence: TGTGCCAGCAGCTTAGCTGGGTCCGCTGTTGCTTTCTTT. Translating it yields CASSLAGSAVAFF.

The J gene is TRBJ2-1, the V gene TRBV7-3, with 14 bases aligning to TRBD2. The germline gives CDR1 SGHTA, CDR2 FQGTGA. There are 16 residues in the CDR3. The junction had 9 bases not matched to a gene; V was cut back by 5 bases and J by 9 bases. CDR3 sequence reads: CASSPRGLAGGVEQFF. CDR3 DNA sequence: TGTGCCAGCAGCCCCCGTGGACTAGCGGGGGGCGTTGAGCAGTTCTTC.

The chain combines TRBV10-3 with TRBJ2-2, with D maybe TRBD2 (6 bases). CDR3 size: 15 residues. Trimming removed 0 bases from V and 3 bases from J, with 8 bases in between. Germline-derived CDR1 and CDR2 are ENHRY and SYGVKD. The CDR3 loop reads CAISESGLYTGELFF. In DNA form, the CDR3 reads TGTGCCATCAGTGAGTCGGGACTCTACACCGGGGAGCTGTTTTTT.

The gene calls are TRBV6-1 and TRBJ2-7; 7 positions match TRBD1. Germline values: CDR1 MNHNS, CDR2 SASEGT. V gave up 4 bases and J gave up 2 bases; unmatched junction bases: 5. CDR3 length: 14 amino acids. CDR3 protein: CASSATGLAYEQYF. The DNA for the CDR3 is TGTGCCAGCAGTGCGACAGGGTTGGCCTACGAGCAGTACTTC.

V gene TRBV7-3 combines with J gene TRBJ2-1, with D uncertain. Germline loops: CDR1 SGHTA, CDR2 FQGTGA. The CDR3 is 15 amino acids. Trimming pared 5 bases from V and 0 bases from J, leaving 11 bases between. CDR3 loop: CASSPFGSSYNEQFF. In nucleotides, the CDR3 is TGTGCCAGCAGCCCCTTTGGGTCCTCCTACAATGAGCAGTTCTTC. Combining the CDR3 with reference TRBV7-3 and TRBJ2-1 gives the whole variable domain GAGVSQTPSNKVTEKGKYVELRCDPISGHTALYWYRQSLGQGPEFLIYFQGTGAADDSGLPNDRFFAVRPEGSVSTLKIQRTERGDSAVYLCASSPFGSSYNEQFFGPGTRLTVL.

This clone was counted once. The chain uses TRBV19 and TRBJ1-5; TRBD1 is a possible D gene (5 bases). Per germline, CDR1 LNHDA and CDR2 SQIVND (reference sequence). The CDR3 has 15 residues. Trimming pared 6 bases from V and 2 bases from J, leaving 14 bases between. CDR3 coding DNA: TGTGCCAGTAGAGGGAGGGGAATGGGCAATCAGCCCCAGCATTTT. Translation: CASRGRGMGNQPQHF.